These T cell receptor beta chains were read from a single sample in a study of cytomegalovirus exposure and HLA in healthy donors. Using immunoSEQ multiplex PCR, the repertoire was profiled, and TCRdb retains in-frame clones only, with some absent. The sample consists of about 160,000 clones, about three quarters of them appearing once. Sequencing input: PBMCs. The source of these receptors is a woman in her forties in good health and CMV-seropositive. CDR3s include the opening cysteine and the closing phenylalanine or tryptophan. D genes are given only for firm matches. Rows give clone size only sometimes, using once, few, many, or a class for an expanded clone.

j_gene: TRBJ2-1; abundance: -; d_gene: TRBD2; v_gene: TRBV5-1; CDR3nt: TGCGCCAGCAGCTTGGAGAGCGGGAGCAATGAGCAGTTCTTC; CDR3aa: CASSLESGSNEQFF
j_gene: TRBJ2-4; abundance: -; d_gene: TRBD1; v_gene: TRBV4-3; CDR3nt: TGCGCCAGCAGCCAAGATCAGGGGGCGGGAAACATTCAGTACTTC; CDR3aa: CASSQDQGAGNIQYF
j_gene: TRBJ1-2; abundance: once; d_gene: -; v_gene: TRBV4-1; CDR3nt: TGCGCCAGCAGCCAAGATAATGCAGGGGTATACTATGGCTACACCTTC; CDR3aa: CASSQDNAGVYYGYTF
j_gene: TRBJ1-5; abundance: -; d_gene: TRBD1; v_gene: TRBV11-3; CDR3nt: TGTGCCAGCAGCTTCCGGGACAGGGTCAATCAGCCCCAGCATTTT; CDR3aa: CASSFRDRVNQPQHF
j_gene: TRBJ2-5; abundance: -; d_gene: -; v_gene: TRBV30; CDR3nt: TGTGCCTGGAGCTGGGGGGTCGCGACCCAGTACTTC; CDR3aa: CAWSWGVATQYF
j_gene: TRBJ2-1; abundance: -; d_gene: TRBD2; v_gene: TRBV5-1; CDR3nt: TGCGCCAGCAGCCCAACGGGGGGACTCTACAATGAGCAGTTCTTC; CDR3aa: CASSPTGGLYNEQFF
j_gene: TRBJ2-7; abundance: -; d_gene: TRBD1; v_gene: TRBV10-3; CDR3nt: TGTGCCATCAGTGTCCTTTCCGGGACAGGGTACGAGCAGTACTTC; CDR3aa: CAISVLSGTGYEQYF
j_gene: TRBJ2-3; abundance: -; d_gene: TRBD2; v_gene: TRBV7-9; CDR3nt: TGTGCCAGCAGCTACGGACTAGCTAGGAGCACAGATACGCAGTATTTT; CDR3aa: CASSYGLARSTDTQYF
j_gene: TRBJ2-1; abundance: once; d_gene: TRBD2; v_gene: TRBV2; CDR3nt: TGTGCCAGCACCCGCAATCTACCGGGACTAGCGGACAATGAGCAGTTCTTC; CDR3aa: CASTRNLPGLADNEQFF
j_gene: TRBJ1-2; abundance: -; d_gene: TRBD1; v_gene: TRBV10-3; CDR3nt: TGTGCCATCAGTACCGGGACAGGGTATGGCTACACCTTC; CDR3aa: CAISTGTGYGYTF
j_gene: TRBJ1-2; abundance: -; d_gene: -; v_gene: TRBV6-6; CDR3nt: TGTGCCAGCAGCCCTATGGAAGGAGGGAACTATGGCTACACCTTC; CDR3aa: CASSPMEGGNYGYTF
j_gene: TRBJ2-7; abundance: -; d_gene: TRBD1; v_gene: TRBV29-1; CDR3nt: TGCAGCGTAGATTCGACAGGGAGCGGCTACGAGCAGTACTTC; CDR3aa: CSVDSTGSGYEQYF
j_gene: TRBJ2-1; abundance: -; d_gene: TRBD2; v_gene: TRBV18; CDR3nt: TGTGCCAGCTCACCTACGAGCGGGAGGGTTGATGAGCAGTTCTTC; CDR3aa: CASSPTSGRVDEQFF
j_gene: TRBJ2-7; abundance: -; d_gene: -; v_gene: TRBV4-1; CDR3nt: TGCGCCAGCAGCCCCGGGGGTTGGACCTACGAGCAGTACTTC; CDR3aa: CASSPGGWTYEQYF
j_gene: TRBJ1-5; abundance: -; d_gene: TRBD1; v_gene: TRBV30; CDR3nt: TGTGCCTGGAGTGTACAGGGGAATCAGCCCCAGCATTTT; CDR3aa: CAWSVQGNQPQHF
j_gene: TRBJ2-1; abundance: -; d_gene: -; v_gene: TRBV9; CDR3nt: TGTGCCAGCAGCGTTGGCGGGGTAGAGAACAATGAGCAGTTCTTC; CDR3aa: CASSVGGVENNEQFF
j_gene: TRBJ2-7; abundance: -; d_gene: TRBD2; v_gene: TRBV25-1; CDR3nt: TGTGCCAGCAGTTCTAGCGGGAGCTACGAGCAGCACTTC; CDR3aa: CASSSSGSYEQHF
j_gene: TRBJ1-1; abundance: -; d_gene: -; v_gene: TRBV7-2; CDR3nt: TGTGCCAGCAGCTTAGTCGGAGACAGACAAACTGAAGCTTTCTTT; CDR3aa: CASSLVGDRQTEAFF
j_gene: TRBJ2-7; abundance: -; d_gene: TRBD2; v_gene: TRBV5-5; CDR3nt: TGTGCCAGCAGCCCACATAGGCTAGCGGGGTACGAGCAGTACTTC; CDR3aa: CASSPHRLAGYEQYF
j_gene: TRBJ1-1; abundance: few; d_gene: -; v_gene: TRBV27; CDR3nt: TGTGCCAGCAGTCCCAACGGCGGCACTGAAGCTTTCTTT; CDR3aa: CASSPNGGTEAFF
j_gene: TRBJ1-2; abundance: -; d_gene: -; v_gene: TRBV18; CDR3nt: TGTGCCAGCAGCCTGGGGGCTGACTATGGCTACACCTTC; CDR3aa: CASSLGADYGYTF
j_gene: TRBJ1-1; abundance: few; d_gene: TRBD1; v_gene: TRBV15; CDR3nt: TGTGCCACCAGCAAAGGGGGACAGATTATGAACACTGAAGCTTTCTTT; CDR3aa: CATSKGGQIMNTEAFF
j_gene: TRBJ2-7; abundance: -; d_gene: TRBD1; v_gene: TRBV5-1; CDR3nt: TGCGCCAGCAGCCCTCCGGGACAGGGGGCTAACGAGCAGTACTTC; CDR3aa: CASSPPGQGANEQYF
j_gene: TRBJ1-5; abundance: -; d_gene: -; v_gene: TRBV6-1; CDR3nt: TGTGCCAGCAGTGAACTGGAGAGGTATAGCAATCAGCCCCAGCATTTT; CDR3aa: CASSELERYSNQPQHF
j_gene: TRBJ2-7; abundance: few; d_gene: -; v_gene: TRBV1; CDR3nt: TGCACCAGCAGCTCCTTACTTTTAGTGTGGCAGTACTTC; CDR3aa: CTSSSLLLVWQYF
j_gene: TRBJ2-4; abundance: once; d_gene: -; v_gene: TRBV19; CDR3nt: TGTGCCAGTACTGCGGGACTCGGAGCCAAAAACATTCAGTACTTC; CDR3aa: CASTAGLGAKNIQYF
j_gene: TRBJ2-7; abundance: -; d_gene: TRBD1; v_gene: TRBV2; CDR3nt: TGTGCCAGCAGTGAGGGGACAGGGGCGCCCAGGGGGTACGAGCAGTACTTC; CDR3aa: CASSEGTGAPRGYEQYF
j_gene: TRBJ2-3; abundance: -; d_gene: -; v_gene: TRBV9; CDR3nt: TGTGCCAGCAGCTCCGGGGGAGCGGGCACAGATACGCAGTATTTT; CDR3aa: CASSSGGAGTDTQYF
j_gene: TRBJ2-7; abundance: -; d_gene: TRBD1; v_gene: TRBV7-2; CDR3nt: TGTGCCAGCAGCCCCGGACAGGGGGCAGGCGAGCAGTACTTC; CDR3aa: CASSPGQGAGEQYF
j_gene: TRBJ2-7; abundance: -; d_gene: TRBD1; v_gene: TRBV6-5; CDR3nt: TGTGCCAGCAGTTACTCTGCGCAGGGGGTTTCCTACGAGCAGTACTTC; CDR3aa: CASSYSAQGVSYEQYF
j_gene: TRBJ2-2; abundance: -; d_gene: -; v_gene: TRBV21-1; CDR3nt: TGTGCCAGCAGCGAAGACCTGTGGGACTTCGAGAACACCGGGGAGCTGTTTTTT; CDR3aa: CASSEDLWDFENTGELFF
j_gene: TRBJ2-7; abundance: -; d_gene: TRBD2; v_gene: TRBV4-3; CDR3nt: TGCGCCAGCAGCCAAGACAGGACTAGCGGGAGTGGAGGCTACGAGCAGTACTTC; CDR3aa: CASSQDRTSGSGGYEQYF
j_gene: TRBJ2-7; abundance: -; d_gene: -; v_gene: TRBV21-1; CDR3nt: TGTGCCAGCAGCAAAGCCCACGGACTGACCTACGAGCAGTACTTC; CDR3aa: CASSKAHGLTYEQYF
j_gene: TRBJ1-1; abundance: -; d_gene: TRBD1; v_gene: TRBV19; CDR3nt: TGTGCCAGTAGTCCTAACAGGGGGCAAATCCCCAACACTGAAGCTTTCTTT; CDR3aa: CASSPNRGQIPNTEAFF
j_gene: TRBJ2-5; abundance: -; d_gene: -; v_gene: TRBV11-2; CDR3nt: TGTGCCAGCAGCTTAGAGGTCGGAGAGACCCAGTACTTC; CDR3aa: CASSLEVGETQYF
j_gene: TRBJ1-5; abundance: -; d_gene: TRBD1; v_gene: TRBV2; CDR3nt: TGTGCCAGCAGTGAAGAGGGACAGGGGGTAGGTCCCCAGCATTTT; CDR3aa: CASSEEGQGVGPQHF
j_gene: TRBJ1-1; abundance: few; d_gene: -; v_gene: TRBV19; CDR3nt: TGTGCCAGTAGTGAGAATACAGGGTACATCACTGAAGCTTTCTTT; CDR3aa: CASSENTGYITEAFF
j_gene: TRBJ2-1; abundance: -; d_gene: TRBD1; v_gene: TRBV5-1; CDR3nt: TGCGCCAGCAGCTTTCGAACGCAGGGGGCTCTTTACAATGAGCAGTTCTTC; CDR3aa: CASSFRTQGALYNEQFF
j_gene: TRBJ1-4; abundance: -; d_gene: TRBD1; v_gene: TRBV7-9; CDR3nt: TGTTCCAGCAGTTCAACAGGGGGCCAGATTGAAAAACTGTTTTTT; CDR3aa: CSSSSTGGQIEKLFF
j_gene: TRBJ2-3; abundance: -; d_gene: TRBD2; v_gene: TRBV18; CDR3nt: TGTGCCAGCTCACCGAGAGCGGGAGCGTCAGATACGCAGTATTTT; CDR3aa: CASSPRAGASDTQYF
j_gene: TRBJ2-5; abundance: -; d_gene: -; v_gene: TRBV6-1; CDR3nt: TGTGCCAGCAGCCTTACTACCCCCTTGGAGACCCAGTACTTC; CDR3aa: CASSLTTPLETQYF
j_gene: TRBJ2-1; abundance: -; d_gene: TRBD2; v_gene: TRBV5-6; CDR3nt: TGTGCCAGCAGCGATATGGGACTAGCGGTTCCCTACAATGAGCAGTTCTTC; CDR3aa: CASSDMGLAVPYNEQFF
j_gene: TRBJ2-7; abundance: -; d_gene: TRBD1; v_gene: TRBV28; CDR3nt: TGTGCCAGCGAGCGAGGGACAGGGGTCTACGAGCAGTACTTC; CDR3aa: CASERGTGVYEQYF
j_gene: TRBJ1-6; abundance: -; d_gene: -; v_gene: TRBV7-2; CDR3nt: TGTGCCAGCAGCTCCCAGGGTCAGAATTCACCCCTCCACTTT; CDR3aa: CASSSQGQNSPLHF
j_gene: TRBJ1-2; abundance: -; d_gene: TRBD1; v_gene: TRBV6-5; CDR3nt: TGTGCCAGCAGTTACCGACAGGGGCGCGGCTATGGCTACACCTTC; CDR3aa: CASSYRQGRGYGYTF
j_gene: TRBJ2-2; abundance: -; d_gene: -; v_gene: TRBV18; CDR3nt: TGTGCCAGCTCACCCCCAACTACAGGGCGGAACACCGGGGAGCTGTTTTTT; CDR3aa: CASSPPTTGRNTGELFF
j_gene: TRBJ2-1; abundance: -; d_gene: -; v_gene: TRBV6-1; CDR3nt: TGTGCCAGCAGTGAGGGGGCTTTAGGAAACAATGAGCAGTTCTTC; CDR3aa: CASSEGALGNNEQFF
j_gene: TRBJ2-5; abundance: -; d_gene: -; v_gene: TRBV6-5; CDR3nt: TGTGCCAGCAGTTACGCTAGCAGTAAAGAGACCCAGTACTTC; CDR3aa: CASSYASSKETQYF